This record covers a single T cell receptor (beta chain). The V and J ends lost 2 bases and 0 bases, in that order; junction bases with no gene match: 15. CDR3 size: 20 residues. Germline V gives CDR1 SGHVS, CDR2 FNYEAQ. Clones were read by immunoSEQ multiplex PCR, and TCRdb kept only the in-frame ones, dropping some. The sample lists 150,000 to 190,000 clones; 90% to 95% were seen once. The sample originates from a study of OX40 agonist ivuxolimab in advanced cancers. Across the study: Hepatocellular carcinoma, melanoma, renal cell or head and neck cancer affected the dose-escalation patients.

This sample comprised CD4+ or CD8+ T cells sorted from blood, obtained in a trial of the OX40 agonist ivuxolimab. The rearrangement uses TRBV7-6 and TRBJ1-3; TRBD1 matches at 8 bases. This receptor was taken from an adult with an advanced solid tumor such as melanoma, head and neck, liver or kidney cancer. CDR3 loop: CASSLLDRGQTKSSGNTIYF. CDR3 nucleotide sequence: TGTGCCAGCAGCTTACTCGACAGGGGACAGACAAAATCCTCTGGAAACACCATATATTTT.